Below, 9 T cell receptor beta chains from the same sample are listed, as sequenced in a study of shared clonotypes between healthy human individuals. TCRdb keeps only in-frame clones here, not all; method: immunoSEQ multiplex PCR. The sample carries 600,000 to 800,000 clones, roughly 72% recorded once. Specimen: memory CD4+ T cells sorted from blood. Subset: CD45RA-negative fraction. These receptor sequences come from a woman aged 25 to 45 in good health.

This clone has only a few counts. The chain employs TRBV11-2 and TRBJ2-1; D gene ambiguous. Germline V CDR1 and CDR2: SGHAT, FQNNGV. V was shortened by 2 bases and J by 15 bases, with 11 bases between the two germline ends. The CDR3 loop spans 11 amino acids. The CDR3 reads CASSLLYRRFF. Here the CDR3 DNA reads TGTGCCAGCAGCTTACTGTACCGGCGGTTCTTC. Full variable domain (rest looked up from reference TRBV11-2 and TRBJ2-1): EAGVAQSPRYKIIEKRQSVAFWCNPISGHATLYWYQQILGQGPKLLIQFQNNGVVDDSQLPKDRFSAERLKGVDSTLKIQPAKLEDSAVYLCASSLLYRRFFGPGTRLTVL.

The V gene is TRBV19, the J gene TRBJ2-1; tentative D call: TRBD1 (6 bases). This CDR3 contains 15 residues. Germline lookup yields CDR1 LNHDA and CDR2 SQIVND (reference sequence). V was shortened by 4 bases and J by 10 bases, with 20 bases between the two germline ends. CDR3 loop: CASSNTGTTAGEQFF. CDR3 bases: TGTGCCAGTAGTAATACCGGGACAACCGCCGGGGAGCAGTTCTTC.

The chain couples TRBV11-3 to TRBJ2-4; a weak D match, TRBD2 (6 bases). The CDR3 has 15 amino acids. Trimming pared 1 base from V and 10 bases from J, leaving 17 bases between. Per germline, CDR1 SGHNT and CDR2 YENEEA. As DNA, the CDR3 is TGTGCCAGCAGCTTAGTTCCCCCGGGGGTAGGGATTCAGTACTTC. This gives the protein CASSLVPPGVGIQYF.

This chain joins TRBV18 and TRBJ2-1, with no clear D. Germline V CDR1 and CDR2: KGHSH, LQKENI. Between the trimmed V and J ends, which lost 3 bases and 4 bases, there was a span of 10 bases. The CDR3 is made up of 14 amino acids. CDR3 sequence: CASSPRTEYNEQFF. The CDR3 coding sequence is TGTGCCAGCTCACCCCGGACCGAGTACAATGAGCAGTTCTTC.

J is TRBJ2-1 and V is TRBV5-4; TRBD1 agrees at 11 bases. Per the germline V gene, CDR1 is SGHNT and CDR2 is YYREEE (reference sequence). Losses at the gene ends were 4 bases for V and 3 bases for J; bases not matched to a gene: 3. The CDR3 length is 15 residues. The CDR3 nucleotides are TGTGCCAGCAGCCTGGACAGGGGGCGCTACAATGAGCAGTTCTTC. Translation: CASSLDRGRYNEQFF.

This clone was picked up many times. The genes are TRBV2 and TRBJ2-2, with D possibly TRBD1 on 6 matching bases. The CDR3 runs 15 residues. CDR1 is SNHLY, CDR2 FYNNEI, per germline. The V and J ends lost 1 base and 0 bases respectively, with 6 bases between them. The CDR3 bases are TGTGCCAGCAGTGAAGGGACAGCGAACACCGGGGAGCTGTTTTTT. It is translated as CASSEGTANTGELFF.

Comments on this clone: Compared with germline, one end of the junction differs, possibly owing to a read error. The chain has TRBV28 and TRBJ1-1; D not resolved. Germline V CDR1 and CDR2: MDHEN, SYDVKM. This CDR3 has 8 residues. The CDR3 loop is CTNTEAFF. As DNA, the CDR3 is TGCACGAACACTGAAGCTTTCTTT.

V is TRBV19 and J is TRBJ2-2, with 11 bases lining up with TRBD2. Germline V gene data show CDR1 as LNHDA and CDR2 as SQIVND (reference sequence). With 4 bases clipped from V and 4 bases from J, the junction kept 2 bases outside the gene matches. This CDR3 region has 15 residues. In DNA, the CDR3 is TGTGCCAGTAGTAGACTAGCGGGAAGCACCGGGGAGCTGTTTTTT. As protein: CASSRLAGSTGELFF.

V is TRBV6-1 and J is TRBJ1-3; a possible D gene is TRBD1 (5 bases). V was cut by 4 bases and J by 2 bases, with 9 bases left in between. The length of the CDR3 is 14 residues. Germline CDR1 is MNHNS and CDR2 is SASEGT. CDR3 nucleotide sequence: TGTGCCAGCAGTGCGGGGGTGGCTGGAAACACCATATATTTT. This translates into CASSAGVAGNTIYF.